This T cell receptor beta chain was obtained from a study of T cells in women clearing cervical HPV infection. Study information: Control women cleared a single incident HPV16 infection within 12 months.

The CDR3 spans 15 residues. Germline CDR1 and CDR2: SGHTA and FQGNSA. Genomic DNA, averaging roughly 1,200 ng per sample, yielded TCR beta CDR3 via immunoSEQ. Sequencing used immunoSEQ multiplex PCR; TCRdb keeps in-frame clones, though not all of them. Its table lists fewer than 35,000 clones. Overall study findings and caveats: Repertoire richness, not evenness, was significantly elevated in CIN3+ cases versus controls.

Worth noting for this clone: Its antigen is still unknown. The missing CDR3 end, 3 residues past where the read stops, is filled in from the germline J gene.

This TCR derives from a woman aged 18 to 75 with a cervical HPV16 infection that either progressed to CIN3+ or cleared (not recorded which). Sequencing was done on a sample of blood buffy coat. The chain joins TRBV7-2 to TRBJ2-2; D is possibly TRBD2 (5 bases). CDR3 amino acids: CASSLAPGRREKLFF. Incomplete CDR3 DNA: TGTGCCAGCAGCTTAGCCCCGGGGAGAAGAGAAAAG. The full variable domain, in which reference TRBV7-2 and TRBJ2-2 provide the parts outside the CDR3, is GAGVSQSPSNKVTEKGKDVELRCDPISGHTALYWYRQSLGQGLEFLIYFQGNSAPDKSGLPSDRFSAERTGGSVSTLTIQRTQQEDSAVYLCASSLAPGRREKLFFGEGSRLTVL.